These 5 T cell receptor beta chains share one sample of origin, sequenced in a study of tumor-infiltrating lymphocytes in oesophageal squamous cell carcinoma. MiXCR, applied by TCRdb to the PCR reads, yields one record per CDR3 protein. The sample records about 12,000 distinct CDR3 sequences, roughly 58% being singletons. What was sequenced was esophageal tumor tissue. These receptor sequences come from a female donor with esophageal squamous cell carcinoma.

The chain employs TRBV7-9 and TRBJ2-7, with 11 bases matching TRBD2. V lost 5 bases and J lost 5; bases outside the gene matches: 2. Germline CDR1 and CDR2: SEHNR and FQNEAQ (reference sequence). The CDR3 extends over 13 amino acids. Written as DNA, the CDR3 is TGTGCCAGCAGCCAGGGACTAGCGGACGAGCAGTACTTC. It yields the protein CASSQGLADEQYF.

V and J are TRBV7-3 and TRBJ2-6; 8 positions match TRBD1. Trimming cost V 4 bases and J 4 bases; bases outside gene matches: 6. This CDR3 region has 16 residues. Per the germline V gene, CDR1 is SGHTA and CDR2 is FQGTGA. The CDR3 sequence is CASSSQGGIGANVLTF. CDR3 coding DNA: TGTGCCAGCAGCTCACAGGGGGGAATAGGGGCCAACGTCCTGACTTTC.

This clonotype was counted only a few times. A read error is possible here, since a much larger clone lies one base away. The rearrangement joins TRBV19 to TRBJ2-5; TRBD2 agrees at 14 bases. Germline trimming cut 4 bases from V and 11 bases from J; bases unmatched to any gene: 9. The germline CDR1 and CDR2 sequences are LNHDA and SQIVND (reference sequence). This CDR3 region has 15 residues. The CDR3 region has the DNA TGTGCCAGTAGTACCGGGACTAGCGGGAGCAATGAGCAGTACTTC. Amino acids: CASSTGTSGSNEQYF.

The V call is TRBV7-3, the J call TRBJ2-1, with 7 bases that match TRBD2. V was clipped by 2 bases and J by 3 bases; unmatched bases: 4. The CDR3 has 15 residues. Germline assignment: CDR1 SGHTA and CDR2 FQGTGA. CDR3 amino acids: CASSLEGGSYNEQFF. The CDR3, as DNA: TGTGCCAGCAGCTTAGAGGGCGGGAGCTACAATGAGCAGTTCTTC.

A note on this clonotype: Compared with germline, one end of the junction differs, possibly owing to a read error. The chain carries TRBV7-6 and TRBJ2-6; 7 bases are shared with TRBD1. The J call may be in error: the DNA end matches TRBJ2-5 better. CDR1 is SGHVS, CDR2 FNYEAQ, per germline. CDR3 length: 14 amino acids. The CDR3 region is CASSHAGGAGTQYF. DNA of the CDR3: TGTGCTAGCAGCCACGCAGGGGGTGCAGGGACCCAGTACTTC.